Below are 8 T cell receptor beta chains sequenced from a single sample in a study of regulatory T cells in long-lasting Graves disease. Through Arm-PCR of CDR3 regions and iRepertoire HTBI primers, TCR beta libraries were built. TCRdb redid the calling of the multiplex PCR reads with MiXCR, one entry per CDR3 protein. This repertoire shows 400,000 to 500,000 distinct CDR3 sequences, around 23% found once; its top ten account for roughly an eighth. The sample's time point: persistent/refractory GD, antithyroid drugs over 5 years with positive TRAb. PBMCs provided the RNA from which the TCR library was made. Source: peripheral blood mononuclear cells (PBMCs), taken when the disease was refractory, from a patient treated with antithyroid drugs. These TCRs come from a female donor with Graves disease.

This clonotype was found a few times. This chain uses TRBV5-1 with TRBJ2-2; D unclear. The CDR3 has 15 residues. The V end was cut by 4 bases, the J end by 0 bases, with 10 bases between. Germline loops: CDR1 SGHRS, CDR2 YFSETQ. The CDR3 DNA reads as TGCGCCAGCAGCCCGGGTGGGGCGAACACCGGGGAGCTGTTTTTT. This sequence encodes CASSPGGANTGELFF.

This clonotype was detected a few times. V usage is TRBV6-2 or TRBV6-3 and J usage is TRBJ1-5, with a weak D call TRBD1 (6 bases). The CDR3 has 14 residues. The V end lost 6 bases, the J end lost 3 bases, and 12 bases lay between the germline ends. The V gene's germline CDR1 is MNHEY and CDR2 SVGEGT. This CDR3 is CASSEQGYNQPQHF. CDR3 in DNA: TGTGCCAGCAGCGAACAGGGCTACAATCAGCCCCAGCATTTT.

This clonotype was seen at least ten times. V is TRBV12-3 or TRBV12-4 and J is TRBJ2-7; 9 positions match TRBD2. There are 14 residues in the CDR3. Unmatched junction bases numbered 6, after V lost 6 bases and J lost 3 bases. This CDR3 reads CASSLTSGIYEQYF. The CDR3, as DNA: TGTGCCAGCAGCCTGACTAGCGGTATCTACGAGCAGTACTTC.

The table lists this clonotype with many counts. The V gene is TRBV20-1, the J gene TRBJ2-7; TRBD2 matches at 8 bases. The V gene end was trimmed by 6 bases and the J gene end by 6 bases; junction bases not matched to a gene: 13. The CDR3 spans 14 residues. Germline V gives CDR1 DFQATT, CDR2 SNEGSKA (reference sequence). CDR3 region: CSAHSARAGGEQYF. Here the CDR3 DNA reads TGCAGTGCCCACTCAGCGAGGGCGGGAGGCGAGCAGTACTTC.

The chain uses TRBV20-1 and TRBJ2-5, with 7 bases that match TRBD1. Germline V gene sequence: CDR1 DFQATT, CDR2 SNEGSKA (reference sequence). This CDR3 contains 15 residues. The ends lost 3 bases at V and 4 bases at J; junction bases unmatched: 11. Here the CDR3 reads CSASRQGVFPETQYF. The CDR3 DNA reads TGCAGTGCTAGCAGGCAGGGGGTATTCCCAGAGACCCAGTACTTC.

The chain couples TRBV19 to TRBJ2-5; D call uncertain. The length of the CDR3 is 13 residues. Per the germline V gene, CDR1 is LNHDA and CDR2 is SQIVND (reference sequence). The ends were cut back, 5 bases at V and 5 bases at J, with 12 bases in the middle. The DNA of the CDR3 is TGTGCCAGTAGTTCCCAACGTGCGGAGACCCAGTACTTC. As protein: CASSSQRAETQYF.

There are many counts of this clonotype. The V call is TRBV28, the J call TRBJ2-7, with TRBD2 matching over 9 bases. The CDR3 is 20 residues long. Germline-derived CDR1 and CDR2 are MDHEN and SYDVKM. V lost 5 bases to trimming and J lost 4 bases; unmatched junction nucleotides: 24. The CDR3: CASSHTFLAGRERDPYEQYF. In DNA, the CDR3 is TGTGCCAGCAGTCACACATTCCTAGCGGGGAGGGAGAGGGACCCGTACGAGCAGTACTTC.

This clonotype was counted at least ten times. The chain employs TRBV6-2 or TRBV6-3 and TRBJ1-2; D may be TRBD1 (5 bases). The V gene's germline CDR1 is MNHEY and CDR2 SVGEGT. The CDR3 has 15 amino acids. V lost 5 bases and J 0 bases, leaving 13 bases between the germline ends. The CDR3 DNA follows: TGTGCCAGCAGTATCAGGGCAGGGTCTAACTATGGCTACACCTTC. It codes for CASSIRAGSNYGYTF.